This TCR beta chain was observed in a study of cytomegalovirus exposure and HLA in healthy donors. Overall study results and limits: The classifier was said to identify cytomegalovirus status with high specificity and sensitivity.

Sequenced by immunoSEQ multiplex PCR; TCRdb stores in-frame clones only, minus some. Among 150,000 or so clones listed, roughly 89% were seen once. To note about this clone: The target antigen is unknown.

Per the germline V gene, CDR1 is SGHNT and CDR2 is YYREEE (reference sequence). CDR3 length: 17 amino acids. J was trimmed by 3 bases and V by 0 bases; bases with no gene match: 8. Sequenced: PBMCs. The clonotype comes from a woman in her 30s in good health and CMV-seronegative. The chain combines TRBV5-4 with TRBJ2-3; 9 nucleotides match TRBD2. CDR3 loop: CASSLALGAGGTDTQYF. The CDR3 bases are TGTGCCAGCAGCTTGGCCCTGGGGGCGGGGGGGACAGATACGCAGTATTTT.